The present T cell receptor beta chain was sequenced within a study of T-cell memory formation after mild COVID-19. This clonotype turned up a few times. V lost 3 bases, J lost 11 bases, and 16 bases lay in between. This CDR3 region has 12 residues. Germline V CDR1 and CDR2: GTSNPN, SVGIG (reference sequence). In TCRdb, the 5' RACE reads were re-called with MiXCR into one record per CDR3 protein. The sample lists approximately 260,000 distinct CDR3 sequences, around 17% occurring once. Input material: PBMCs or a T cell subset sorted from them (not recorded which). The sequence was obtained from a man aged 18 to 29 who had mild COVID-19 (a few samples of this study predate the infection). Cell type and time point are not known. This sequence joins TRBV30 and TRBJ1-1; D perhaps matches TRBD1 (6 bases). The CDR3 DNA sequence: TGTGCCTGGAGCGACCCCCGTGACAGGGCTTTCTTT. Translated, it gives CAWSDPRDRAFF.